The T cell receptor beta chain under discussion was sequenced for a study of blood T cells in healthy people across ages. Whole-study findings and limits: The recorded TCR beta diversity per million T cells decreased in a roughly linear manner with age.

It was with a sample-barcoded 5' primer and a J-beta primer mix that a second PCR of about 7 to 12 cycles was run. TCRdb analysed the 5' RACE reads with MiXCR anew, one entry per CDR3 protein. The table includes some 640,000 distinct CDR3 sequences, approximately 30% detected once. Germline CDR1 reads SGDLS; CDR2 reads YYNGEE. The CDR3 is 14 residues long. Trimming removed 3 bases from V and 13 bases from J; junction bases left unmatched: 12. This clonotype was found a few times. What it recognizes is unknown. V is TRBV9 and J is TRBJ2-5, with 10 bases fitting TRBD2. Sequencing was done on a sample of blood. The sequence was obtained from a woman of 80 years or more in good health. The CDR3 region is CASSALAGADVGYF. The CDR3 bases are TGTGCCAGCAGCGCCCTAGCGGGGGCCGATGTGGGGTACTTC.